The clone carrying this T cell receptor (beta chain) was seen a handful of times. What it recognizes is unknown. This sample is drawn from a study of CD8 T cells in ankylosing spondylitis. There are 14 residues in the CDR3. Trimming removed 6 bases from V and 2 bases from J, with 11 bases in between. In making TCR beta libraries, quantitative 5'-RACE with molecular barcodes was used. TCRdb analysed the 5' RACE reads with MiXCR anew, one entry per CDR3 protein. This table holds 700,000 to 850,000 distinct CDR3 sequences, about 11% found once. Study-wide results and caveats: Earlier reports found some motif variants in synovial fluid and blood in reactive arthritis. A motif in TCR beta, a set of seven to nine highly homologous variants, appeared characteristic of ankylosing spondylitis blood. Significantly higher representation of disease-linked clones was reported for matched ankylosing spondylitis synovial fluid.

The receptor comes from a male donor with ankylosing spondylitis. This chain joins TRBV12-3 or TRBV12-4 and TRBJ1-5, with D hard to call. Sequences were obtained from blood, either unsorted or a sorted T cell fraction (not recorded which). CDR3 sequence: CASSPDGGNQPQHF. CDR3 DNA sequence: TGTGCCAGCAGCCCGGACGGAGGCAATCAGCCCCAGCATTTT.